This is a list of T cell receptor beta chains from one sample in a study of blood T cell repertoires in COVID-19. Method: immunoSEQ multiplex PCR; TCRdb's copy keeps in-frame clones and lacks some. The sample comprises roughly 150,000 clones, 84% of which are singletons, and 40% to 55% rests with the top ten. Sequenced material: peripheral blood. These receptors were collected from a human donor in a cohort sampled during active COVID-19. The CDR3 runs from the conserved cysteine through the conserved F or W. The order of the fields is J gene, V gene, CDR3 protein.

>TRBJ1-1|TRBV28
CASRPGGRTEAFF
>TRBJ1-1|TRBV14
CASSQGGWGVLTEAFF
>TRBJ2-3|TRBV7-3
CASSLTGGPGATDTQYF
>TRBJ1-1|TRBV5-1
CASSQSNTEAFF
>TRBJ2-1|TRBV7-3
CASSFNPGGPPHEQFF
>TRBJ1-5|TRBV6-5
CASRDRSYSNQPQHF
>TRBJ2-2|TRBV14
CASSDIAERGRRELFF
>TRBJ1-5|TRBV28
CASSLRTGQNQPQHF
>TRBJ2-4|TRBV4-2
CASSQDRAASKYIQYF
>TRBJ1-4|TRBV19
CASSIDHGGAVTNEKLFF
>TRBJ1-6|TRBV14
CASSQMDRGNSPLHF
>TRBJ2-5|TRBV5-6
CASSPGQGPETQYF
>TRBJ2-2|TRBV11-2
CASSSRLAGAVGELFF
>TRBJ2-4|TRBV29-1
CSVGQKNIQYF
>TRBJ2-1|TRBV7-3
CASTRRGTRAFPEQFF
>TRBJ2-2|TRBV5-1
CASSPDRAFSGELFF
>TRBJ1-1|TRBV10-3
CAISEAGDRATEAFF
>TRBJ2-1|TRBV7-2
CASSPRGGVAHYEQFF
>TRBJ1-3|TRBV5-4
CASRSQAGNTIYF
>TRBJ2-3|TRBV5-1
CASSLEQRGGGDTQYF
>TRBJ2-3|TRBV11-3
CASSGLTDTQYF
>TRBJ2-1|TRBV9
CASSALAGGSIEQFF
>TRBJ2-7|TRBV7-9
CASSPGGLAQYF
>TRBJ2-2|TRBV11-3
CASSHRGTGELFF
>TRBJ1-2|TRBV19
CASSTTQGYGYTF
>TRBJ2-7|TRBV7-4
CASSSRDVDAEQYF
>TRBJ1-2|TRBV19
CASSIGETGGSGYTF
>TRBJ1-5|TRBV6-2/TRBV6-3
CASSYAVNQPQHF
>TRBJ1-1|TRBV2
CASSDLSGNTEAFF
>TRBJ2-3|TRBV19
CASSMVAGVVTDTQYF
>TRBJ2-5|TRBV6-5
CASIPPGGSGTQYF
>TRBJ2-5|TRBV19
CASSINGGETQYF
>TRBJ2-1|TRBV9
CASSVGTDHNEQFF
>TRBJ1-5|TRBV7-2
CASSLYKYGTGYNQPQHF
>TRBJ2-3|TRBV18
CASSTSGTDTQYF
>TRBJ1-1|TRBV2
CASIRTGLAEAFF
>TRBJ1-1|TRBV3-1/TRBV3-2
CASSQDLEVEAFF
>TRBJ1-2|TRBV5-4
CASSLGSFSYGYTF
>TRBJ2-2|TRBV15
CATQTGSTGELFF
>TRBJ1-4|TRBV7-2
CASSPPAGVGEKLFF
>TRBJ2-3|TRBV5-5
CASSLEGDRGTDTQYF
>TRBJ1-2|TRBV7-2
CASSLAPAGVPYGYTF
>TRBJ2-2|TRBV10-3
CAIKLAGGTGELFF
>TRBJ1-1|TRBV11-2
CASSSDRRWGEAFF
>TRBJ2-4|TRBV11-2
CASSWRSIQYF
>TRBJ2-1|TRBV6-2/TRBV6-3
CASSLPAGGAFF
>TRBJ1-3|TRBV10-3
CAISERTGTGSGNTIYF
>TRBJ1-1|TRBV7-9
CASSPRLGQGDTEAFF
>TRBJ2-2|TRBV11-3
CASSLVWTGGTGELFF
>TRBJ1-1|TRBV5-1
CASSSQGVQTEAFF
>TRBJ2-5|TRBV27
CASSFRRGAGETQYF
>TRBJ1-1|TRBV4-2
CASSHWERNTEAFF